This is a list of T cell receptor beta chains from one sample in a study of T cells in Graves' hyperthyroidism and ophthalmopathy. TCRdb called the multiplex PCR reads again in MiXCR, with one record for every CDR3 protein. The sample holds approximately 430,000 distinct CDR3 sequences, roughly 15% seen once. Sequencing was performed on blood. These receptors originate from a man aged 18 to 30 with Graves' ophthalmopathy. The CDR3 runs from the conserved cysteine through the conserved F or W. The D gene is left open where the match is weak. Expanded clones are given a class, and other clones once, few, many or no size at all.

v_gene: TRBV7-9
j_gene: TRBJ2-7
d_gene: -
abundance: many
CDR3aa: CASSIASYEQYF
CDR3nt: TGTGCCAGCAGCATTGCTTCCTACGAGCAGTACTTC

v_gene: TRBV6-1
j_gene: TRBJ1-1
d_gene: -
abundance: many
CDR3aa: CASSEDPSTEAFF
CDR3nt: TGTGCCAGCAGTGAGGATCCTTCGACTGAAGCTTTCTTT

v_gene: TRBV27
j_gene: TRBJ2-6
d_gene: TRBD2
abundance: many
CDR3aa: CASRGDYFLNSGANVLTF
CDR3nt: TGTGCCAGCAGAGGGGACTATTTTCTAAACTCTGGGGCCAACGTCCTGACTTTC

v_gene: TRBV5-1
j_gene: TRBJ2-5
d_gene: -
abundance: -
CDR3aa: CARSLLGSQGETQYF
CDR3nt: TGCGCCCGCAGCTTACTAGGTTCACAGGGAGAGACCCAGTACTTC

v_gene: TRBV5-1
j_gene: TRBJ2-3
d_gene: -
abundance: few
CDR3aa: CASSLVRGGDTQYF
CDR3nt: TGCGCCAGCAGCTTGGTTAGGGGGGGAGATACGCAGTATTTT

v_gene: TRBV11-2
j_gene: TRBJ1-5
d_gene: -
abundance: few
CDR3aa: CASSLDSWAGNQPQHF
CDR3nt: TGTGCCAGCAGCTTAGATAGTTGGGCAGGGAATCAGCCCCAGCATTTT

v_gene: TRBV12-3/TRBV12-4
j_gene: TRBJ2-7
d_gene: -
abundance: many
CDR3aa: CASSLLISYEQYF
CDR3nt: TGTGCCAGCAGTTTGTTGATCTCCTACGAGCAGTACTTC

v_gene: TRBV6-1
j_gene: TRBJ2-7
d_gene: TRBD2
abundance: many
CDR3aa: CATSTSGGPEQYF
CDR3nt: TGTGCCACCTCGACTAGCGGGGGTCCCGAGCAGTACTTC

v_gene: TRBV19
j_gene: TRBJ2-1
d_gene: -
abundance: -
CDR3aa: CASSIRAGGYNEQFF
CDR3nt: TGTGCCAGTAGTATCAGAGCGGGCGGCTACAATGAGCAGTTCTTC

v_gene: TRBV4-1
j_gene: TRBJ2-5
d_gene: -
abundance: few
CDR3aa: CASSQARSETQYF
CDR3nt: TGCGCCAGCAGCCAAGCCAGGTCTGAGACCCAGTACTTC

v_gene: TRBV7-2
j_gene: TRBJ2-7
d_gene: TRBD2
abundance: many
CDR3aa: CASSPQRDSYEQYF
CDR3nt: TGTGCCAGCAGCCCCCAGCGGGACTCCTACGAGCAGTACTTC

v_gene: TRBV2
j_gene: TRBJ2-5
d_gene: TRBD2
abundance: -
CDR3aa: CASRMGGTSGVETQYF
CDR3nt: TGTGCCAGCAGGATGGGGGGGACTAGCGGGGTAGAGACCCAGTACTTC

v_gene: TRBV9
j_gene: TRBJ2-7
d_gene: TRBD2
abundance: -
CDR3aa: CASSGRGTSGAYEQYF
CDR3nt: TGTGCCAGCAGCGGCCGGGGGACTAGCGGGGCCTACGAGCAGTACTTC

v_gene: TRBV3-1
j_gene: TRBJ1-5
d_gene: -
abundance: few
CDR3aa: CASSQAGEPQHF
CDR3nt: TGTGCCAGCAGCCAAGCGGGGGAGCCCCAGCATTTT

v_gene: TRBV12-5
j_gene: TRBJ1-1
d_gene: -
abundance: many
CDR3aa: CASGWGGPTEAFF
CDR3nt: TGTGCTAGTGGTTGGGGGGGGCCCACTGAAGCTTTCTTT

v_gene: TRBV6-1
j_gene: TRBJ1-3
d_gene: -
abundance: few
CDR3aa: CASSEMGSLSGNTIYF
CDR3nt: TGTGCCAGCAGTGAAATGGGCAGCCTCTCTGGAAACACCATATATTTT

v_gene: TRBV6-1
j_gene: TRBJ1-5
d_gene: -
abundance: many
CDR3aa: CASRIEQGNNQPQHF
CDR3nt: TGTGCCAGCAGGATCGAACAGGGAAACAATCAGCCCCAGCATTTT

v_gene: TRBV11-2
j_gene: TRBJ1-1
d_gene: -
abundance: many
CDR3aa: CASSAGWGYTEAFF
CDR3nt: TGTGCCAGCAGCGCCGGATGGGGCTACACTGAAGCTTTCTTT

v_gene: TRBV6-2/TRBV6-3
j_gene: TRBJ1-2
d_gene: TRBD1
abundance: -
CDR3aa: CASSDRGPEGYTF
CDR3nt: TGTGCCAGCAGCGACAGGGGGCCGGAAGGCTACACCTTC

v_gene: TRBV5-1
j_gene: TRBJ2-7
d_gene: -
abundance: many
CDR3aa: CASSLRVGDYEQYF
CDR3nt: TGCGCCAGCAGCCTGAGGGTGGGTGACTACGAGCAGTACTTC

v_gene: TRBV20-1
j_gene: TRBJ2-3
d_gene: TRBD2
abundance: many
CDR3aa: CSATTWAGVTDTQYF
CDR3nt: TGCAGTGCTACCACCTGGGCGGGGGTAACAGATACGCAGTATTTT

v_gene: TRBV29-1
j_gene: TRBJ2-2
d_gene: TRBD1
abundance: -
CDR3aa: CSVGPGTGATGELFF
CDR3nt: TGCAGCGTTGGACCCGGGACAGGGGCCACCGGGGAGCTGTTTTTT

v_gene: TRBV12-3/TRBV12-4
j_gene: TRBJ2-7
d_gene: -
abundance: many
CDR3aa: CASSFARGWSYEQYF
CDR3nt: TGTGCCAGCAGTTTTGCCAGGGGATGGAGCTACGAGCAGTACTTC

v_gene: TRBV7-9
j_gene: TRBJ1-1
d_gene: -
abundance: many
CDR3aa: CASSPRRDTEAFF
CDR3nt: TGTGCCAGCAGCCCAAGGAGGGACACTGAAGCTTTCTTT

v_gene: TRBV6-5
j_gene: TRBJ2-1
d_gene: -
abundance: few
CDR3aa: CASSYSLDLGQNNEQFF
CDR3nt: TGTGCCAGCAGTTACTCCCTCGATTTGGGACAAAACAATGAGCAGTTCTTC

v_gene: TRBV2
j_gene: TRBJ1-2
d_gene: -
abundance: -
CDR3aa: CAGSQGVRSYYGYTF
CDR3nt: TGTGCCGGATCTCAAGGGGTCAGGAGCTACTATGGCTACACCTTC

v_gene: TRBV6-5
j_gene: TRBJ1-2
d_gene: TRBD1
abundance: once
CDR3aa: CASSYTRGQGPGRGYTF
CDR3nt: TGTGCCAGCAGTTACACCCGGGGACAGGGGCCGGGTCGGGGCTACACCTTC

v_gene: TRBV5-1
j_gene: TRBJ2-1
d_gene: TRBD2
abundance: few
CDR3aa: CASSFWAGGTYNEQFF
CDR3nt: TGCGCCAGCAGCTTTTGGGCGGGGGGGACCTACAATGAGCAGTTCTTC

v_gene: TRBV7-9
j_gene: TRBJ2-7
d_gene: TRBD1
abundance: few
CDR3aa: CASSDHRDREGYEQYF
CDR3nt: TGTGCCAGCAGCGACCACCGGGACAGAGAGGGTTACGAGCAGTACTTC

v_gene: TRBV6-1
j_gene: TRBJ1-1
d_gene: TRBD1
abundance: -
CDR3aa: CASIKSGQGAAEAFF
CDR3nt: TGTGCCAGCATAAAGTCGGGGCAGGGGGCGGCTGAAGCTTTCTTT

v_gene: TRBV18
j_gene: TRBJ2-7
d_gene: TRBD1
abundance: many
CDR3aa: CASSPLTGGNYEQYF
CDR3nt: TGTGCCAGCTCACCACTTACAGGGGGGAACTACGAGCAGTACTTC

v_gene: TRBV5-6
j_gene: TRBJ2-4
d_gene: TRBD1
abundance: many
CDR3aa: CASSPLGQGHIQYF
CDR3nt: TGTGCCAGCAGCCCATTGGGACAGGGGCACATTCAGTACTTC

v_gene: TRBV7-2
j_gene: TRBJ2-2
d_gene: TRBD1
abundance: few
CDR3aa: CASSLGRGWTGELFF
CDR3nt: TGTGCCAGCAGCTTAGGCAGGGGGTGGACCGGGGAGCTGTTTTTT

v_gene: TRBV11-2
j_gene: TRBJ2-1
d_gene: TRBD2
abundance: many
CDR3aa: CASSFGTSGYNEQFF
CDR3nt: TGTGCCAGCAGTTTCGGGACTAGCGGATACAATGAGCAGTTCTTC

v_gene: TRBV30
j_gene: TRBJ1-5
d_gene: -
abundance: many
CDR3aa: CACQQGFNQPQHF
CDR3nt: TGTGCCTGCCAACAGGGATTCAATCAGCCCCAGCATTTT

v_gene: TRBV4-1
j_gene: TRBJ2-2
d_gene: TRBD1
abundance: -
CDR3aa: CASSQAISQQGASNTGELFF
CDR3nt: TGCGCCAGCAGCCAAGCGATTTCACAACAGGGGGCTTCGAACACCGGGGAGCTGTTTTTT

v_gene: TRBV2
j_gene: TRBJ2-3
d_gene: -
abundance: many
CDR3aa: CASSMGTGTDTQYF
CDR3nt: TGTGCCAGCAGTATGGGGACTGGCACAGATACGCAGTATTTT

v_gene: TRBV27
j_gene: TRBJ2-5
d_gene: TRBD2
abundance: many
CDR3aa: CASSSTSGYQETQYF
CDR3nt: TGTGCCAGCAGTTCGACTAGCGGCTACCAAGAGACCCAGTACTTC

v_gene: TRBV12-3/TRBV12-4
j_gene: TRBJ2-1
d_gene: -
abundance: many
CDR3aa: CASNTGTRYNEQFF
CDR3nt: TGTGCCAGCAATACCGGGACACGTTACAATGAGCAGTTCTTC

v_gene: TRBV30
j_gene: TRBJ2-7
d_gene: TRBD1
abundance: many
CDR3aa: CAWSVLGTGSHEQYF
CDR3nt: TGTGCCTGGAGTGTACTTGGGACAGGGTCCCACGAGCAGTACTTC

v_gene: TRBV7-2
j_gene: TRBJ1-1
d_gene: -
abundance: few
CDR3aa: CASSLGGAQGVNTEAFF
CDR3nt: TGTGCCAGCAGCTTAGGGGGCGCGCAAGGGGTGAACACTGAAGCTTTCTTT

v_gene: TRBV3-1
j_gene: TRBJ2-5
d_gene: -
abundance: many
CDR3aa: CASSRGDGTQETQYF
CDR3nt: TGTGCCAGCAGCCGGGGGGACGGAACCCAAGAGACCCAGTACTTC

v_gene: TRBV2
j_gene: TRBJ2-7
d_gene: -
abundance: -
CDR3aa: CATSGGEQYF
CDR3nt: TGTGCCACCAGCGGAGGCGAGCAGTACTTC

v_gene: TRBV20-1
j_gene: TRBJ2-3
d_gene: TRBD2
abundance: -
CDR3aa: CSAPQTSGRQVDTQYF
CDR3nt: TGCAGTGCGCCTCAGACTAGCGGGCGACAAGTGGATACGCAGTATTTT

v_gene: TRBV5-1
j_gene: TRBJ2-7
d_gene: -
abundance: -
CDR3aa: CASSSAVGYEQYF
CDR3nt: TGTGCCAGCAGCTCGGCCGTTGGGTACGAGCAGTACTTC